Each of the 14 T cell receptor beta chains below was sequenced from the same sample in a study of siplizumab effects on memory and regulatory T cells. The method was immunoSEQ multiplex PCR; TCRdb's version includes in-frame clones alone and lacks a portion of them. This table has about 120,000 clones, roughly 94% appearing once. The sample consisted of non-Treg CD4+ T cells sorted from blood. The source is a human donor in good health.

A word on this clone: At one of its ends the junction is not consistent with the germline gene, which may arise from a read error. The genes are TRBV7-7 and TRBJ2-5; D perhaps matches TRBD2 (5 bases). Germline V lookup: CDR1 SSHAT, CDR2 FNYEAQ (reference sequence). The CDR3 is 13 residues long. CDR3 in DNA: TGTGCTAGCAGCCAGGACTTGCGGGAGACCCAGTACTTC. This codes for CASSQDLRETQYF.

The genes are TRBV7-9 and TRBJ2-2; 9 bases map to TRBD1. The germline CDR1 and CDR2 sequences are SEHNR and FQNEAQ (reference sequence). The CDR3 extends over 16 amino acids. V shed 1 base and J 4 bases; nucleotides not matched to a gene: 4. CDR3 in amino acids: CASSLDWTGATGELFF. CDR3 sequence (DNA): TGTGCCAGCAGCTTAGATTGGACAGGGGCCACCGGGGAGCTGTTTTTT.

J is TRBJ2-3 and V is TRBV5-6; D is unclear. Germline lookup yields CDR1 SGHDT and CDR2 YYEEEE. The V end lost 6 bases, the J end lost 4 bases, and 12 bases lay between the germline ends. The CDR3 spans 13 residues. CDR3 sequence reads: CASKDRNSDTQYF. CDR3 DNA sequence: TGTGCCAGCAAAGATAGAAATTCAGATACGCAGTATTTT.

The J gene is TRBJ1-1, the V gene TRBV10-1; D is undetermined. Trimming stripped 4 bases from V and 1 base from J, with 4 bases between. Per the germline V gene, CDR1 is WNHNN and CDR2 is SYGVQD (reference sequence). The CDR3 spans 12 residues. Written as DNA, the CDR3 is TGCGCCAGCAGTGGGGGGAACACTGAAGCTTTCTTT. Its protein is CASSGGNTEAFF.

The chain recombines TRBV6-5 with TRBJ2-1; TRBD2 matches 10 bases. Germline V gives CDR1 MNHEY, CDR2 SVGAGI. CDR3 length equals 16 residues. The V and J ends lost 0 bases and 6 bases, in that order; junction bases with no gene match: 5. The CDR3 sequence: CASSYSSGRLGNEQFF. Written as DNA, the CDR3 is TGTGCCAGCAGTTACTCTAGCGGGAGGCTTGGCAATGAGCAGTTCTTC.

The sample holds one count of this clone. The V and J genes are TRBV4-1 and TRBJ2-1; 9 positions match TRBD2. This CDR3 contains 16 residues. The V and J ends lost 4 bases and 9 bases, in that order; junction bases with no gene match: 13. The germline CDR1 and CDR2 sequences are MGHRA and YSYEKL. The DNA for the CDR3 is TGCGCCAGCAGCCCTCTTTACGGCGGGAGGGCCGCTGAGCAGTTCTTC. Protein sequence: CASSPLYGGRAAEQFF.

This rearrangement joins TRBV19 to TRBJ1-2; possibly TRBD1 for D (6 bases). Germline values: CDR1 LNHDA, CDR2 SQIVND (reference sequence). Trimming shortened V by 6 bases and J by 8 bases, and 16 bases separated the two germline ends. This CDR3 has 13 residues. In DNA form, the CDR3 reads TGTGCCAGTAGGTTGGTCAGGGGCGGCGGCTACACCTTC. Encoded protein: CASRLVRGGGYTF.

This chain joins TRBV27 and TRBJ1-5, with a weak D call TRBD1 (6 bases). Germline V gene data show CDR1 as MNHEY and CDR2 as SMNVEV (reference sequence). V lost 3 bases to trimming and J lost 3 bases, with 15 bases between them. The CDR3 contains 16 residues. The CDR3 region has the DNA TGTGCCAGCAGTTTTTGGGGGGCGGGAAACAATCAGCCCCAGCATTTT. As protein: CASSFWGAGNNQPQHF.

CDR3 nucleotides: TGCGCCAGCACCTCCCTGACTAGCGGGAGTGGTGAGCAGTTCTTC. It codes for CASTSLTSGSGEQFF. The chain links TRBV5-1 to TRBJ2-1; 12 nucleotides match TRBD2. The length of the CDR3 is 15 residues. Per the germline V gene, CDR1 is SGHRS and CDR2 is YFSETQ. Unmatched junction bases numbered 10, after V lost 6 bases and J lost 9 bases.

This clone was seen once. The CDR3: CASSPGTITGELFF. CDR3 bases: TGTGCCAGCTCACCCGGGACTATCACCGGGGAGCTGTTTTTT. This rearrangement joins TRBV18 to TRBJ2-2; TRBD2 agrees at 7 bases. Germline V gene data show CDR1 as KGHSH and CDR2 as LQKENI. There are 14 residues in the CDR3. Trimming took 3 bases from V and 4 from J; bases not matched to a gene: 2.

CDR3 loop: CASSRAGTGMNEQYF. CDR3 nucleotide sequence: TGTGCCAGCAGCCGAGCCGGGACAGGGATGAACGAGCAGTACTTC. The chain couples TRBV27 to TRBJ2-7; 9 bases align to TRBD1. Germline assignment: CDR1 MNHEY and CDR2 SMNVEV (reference sequence). J was trimmed by 5 bases and V by 6 bases; bases with no gene match: 11. The CDR3 loop spans 15 amino acids.

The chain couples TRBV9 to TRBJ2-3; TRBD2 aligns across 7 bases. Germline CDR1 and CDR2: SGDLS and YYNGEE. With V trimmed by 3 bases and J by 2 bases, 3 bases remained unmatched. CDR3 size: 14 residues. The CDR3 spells CASSGTSPTDTQYF. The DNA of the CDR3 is TGTGCCAGCAGCGGGACTAGTCCCACAGATACGCAGTATTTT.

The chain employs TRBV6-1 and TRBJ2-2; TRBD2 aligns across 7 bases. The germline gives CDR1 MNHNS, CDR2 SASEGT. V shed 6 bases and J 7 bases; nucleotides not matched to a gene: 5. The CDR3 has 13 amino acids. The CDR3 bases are TGTGCCAGCAGGCGGGAGTTGAACGGGGAGCTGTTTTTT. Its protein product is CASRRELNGELFF.

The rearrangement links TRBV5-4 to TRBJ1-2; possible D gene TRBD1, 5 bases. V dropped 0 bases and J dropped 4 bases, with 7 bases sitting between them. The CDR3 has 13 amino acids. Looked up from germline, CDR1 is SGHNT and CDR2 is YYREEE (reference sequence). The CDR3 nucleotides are TGTGCCAGCAGCTTGGACGGGGGCTATGGCTACACCTTC. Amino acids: CASSLDGGYGYTF.